Each of the 19 T cell receptor beta chains below was sequenced from the same sample in a study of shared clonotypes between healthy human individuals. This table comes from immunoSEQ multiplex PCR, and its TCRdb copy is limited to in-frame clones, with some not included. The data show millions of clones, with around 95% seen just once and 0.13% held by the top ten. What was sequenced was naive CD4+ T cells sorted from blood. Documented subset: CD45RA+ positively selected. The receptors originated from a young man in good health.

V usage is TRBV5-1 and J usage is TRBJ2-3; 12 bases agree with TRBD2. V dropped 4 bases and J dropped 9; count of bases not matched to a gene: 15. CDR1 is SGHRS, CDR2 YFSETQ, per germline. CDR3 length: 17 amino acids. CDR3 nucleotide sequence: TGCGCCAGCAGCGCCGGACTAGCGGGGTCTAGCATCCGAACGCAGTATTTT. This codes for CASSAGLAGSSIRTQYF.

The rearrangement uses TRBV9 and TRBJ2-2; possibly TRBD2 for D (6 bases). The CDR3 length is 16 residues. Germline V gene lookup returns CDR1 SGDLS and CDR2 YYNGEE. V was trimmed by 0 bases and J by 3 bases, leaving 12 bases between them. The CDR3, as DNA: TGTGCCAGCAGCGTAGCTGGGCGGGATTACACCGGGGAGCTGTTTTTT. As protein: CASSVAGRDYTGELFF.

In the case of this clone: Additional DNA sequences in this sample encode the identical CDR3. The chain carries TRBV7-9 and TRBJ1-2; a possible D gene is TRBD1 (5 bases). Trimming pared 1 base from V and 7 bases from J, leaving 7 bases between. Germline-derived CDR1 and CDR2 are SEHNR and FQNEAQ (reference sequence). The CDR3 totals 12 residues. The CDR3 sequence is CASSLGGGGYTF. CDR3 DNA: TGTGCCAGCAGCTTAGGGGGCGGTGGCTACACCTTC.

The chain carries TRBV6-1 and TRBJ2-1; D is ambiguous. Germline V CDR1 and CDR2: MNHNS, SASEGT. This CDR3 spans 13 amino acids. The germline V and J ends were trimmed by 0 bases and 3 bases, with 3 bases remaining between them. In DNA, the CDR3 is TGTGCCAGCAGTGAAGCAGGCTACAATGAGCAGTTCTTC. This sequence encodes CASSEAGYNEQFF.

A single count supports this clone. Different DNA sequences within this sample yield the same CDR3. The rearrangement joins TRBV25-1 to TRBJ1-1, with 9 bases that match TRBD1. V shed 3 bases, J shed 4 bases, and the junction held 3 bases outside the gene matches. This CDR3 is built from 14 residues. Germline CDR1 reads MGHDK; CDR2 reads SYGVNS. The CDR3 DNA reads TGTGCCAGCAGTGAGGACAGGGGTGGCACTGAAGCTTTCTTT. This codes for CASSEDRGGTEAFF.

The V gene is TRBV30, the J gene TRBJ2-3, with 8 bases fitting TRBD2. Trimming removed 7 bases from V and 1 base from J; junction bases left unmatched: 4. Germline V gene sequence: CDR1 GTSNPN, CDR2 SVGIG (reference sequence). This CDR3 has 13 residues. CDR3 protein: CAFAGGGTDTQYF. In nucleotides, the CDR3 is TGTGCCTTCGCGGGGGGTGGCACAGATACGCAGTATTTT.

This chain joins TRBV5-4 and TRBJ2-3; D unclear. V was clipped by 4 bases and J by 2 bases, with 14 bases between them. CDR3 size: 15 residues. Germline CDR1 SGHNT, CDR2 YYREEE (reference sequence). In nucleotides, the CDR3 is TGTGCCAGCAGCGCACCTGACTGGTACACAGATACGCAGTATTTT. Its translation is CASSAPDWYTDTQYF.

The chain joins TRBV6-1 to TRBJ2-1, with 12 positions matching TRBD2. CDR1 and CDR2 (germline): MNHNS, SASEGT. J lost 6 bases, V lost 1 base, and 4 bases had no gene match. The CDR3 has 16 amino acids. In DNA, the CDR3 is TGTGCCAGCAGTGAAGGAACTAGCGGGGGGCTCAATGAGCAGTTCTTC. The encoded protein is CASSEGTSGGLNEQFF.

The V gene is TRBV10-1, the J gene TRBJ1-5; D unresolved. CDR1 WNHNN and CDR2 SYGVQD come from the germline V gene (reference sequence). V was shortened by 6 bases and J by 4 bases, with 10 bases between the two germline ends. This CDR3 has 13 amino acids. CDR3: CASSETKNQPQHF. The CDR3 bases are TGCGCCAGCAGCGAGACTAAAAATCAGCCCCAGCATTTT.

J is TRBJ1-4 and V is TRBV28; TRBD1 matches at 10 bases. Unmatched junction bases numbered 6, after V lost 6 bases and J lost 11 bases. The CDR3 is made up of 13 amino acids. From germline, CDR1 is MDHEN and CDR2 SYDVKM. CDR3: CASRRDRGQKLFF. For the CDR3, the DNA is TGTGCCAGCAGACGGGACAGGGGCCAGAAACTGTTTTTT.

The V call is TRBV9, the J call TRBJ1-1; the match to TRBD1 covers 10 bases. Trimming removed 3 bases from V and 5 bases from J; junction bases left unmatched: 7. From germline, CDR1 is SGDLS and CDR2 YYNGEE. This CDR3 is built from 15 residues. This CDR3 is CASSGDRGPGTEAFF. The CDR3 DNA is TGTGCCAGCAGCGGCGACAGGGGGCCAGGGACTGAAGCTTTCTTT. The whole variable domain, remainder taken from reference TRBV9 and TRBJ1-1, is DSGVTQTPKHLITATGQRVTLRCSPRSGDLSVYWYQQSLDQGLQFLIQYYNGEERAKGNILERFSAQQFPDLHSELNLSSLELGDSALYFCASSGDRGPGTEAFFGQGTRLTVV.

The V gene is TRBV30, the J gene TRBJ2-7; maybe TRBD2 (6 bases). Germline assignment: CDR1 GTSNPN and CDR2 SVGIG (reference sequence). The V end was cut by 2 bases, the J end by 4 bases, with 12 bases between. The CDR3 runs 13 residues. The CDR3 DNA is TGTGCCTGGAGTCCCGGGGACTTGTACGAGCAGTACTTC. It encodes CAWSPGDLYEQYF.

The chain couples TRBV19 to TRBJ2-5, with 10 bases that match TRBD2. Germline loops: CDR1 LNHDA, CDR2 SQIVND (reference sequence). The CDR3 totals 16 residues. J was trimmed by 5 bases and V by 3 bases; bases with no gene match: 9. CDR3 DNA: TGTGCCAGTAGTATCCAGGAACTAGCGGGGAGGGAGACCCAGTACTTC. It specifies CASSIQELAGRETQYF.

This chain uses TRBV6-6 with TRBJ2-5; D is unresolved. V lost 0 bases, J lost 2 bases, and 10 bases lay in between. The CDR3 contains 15 residues. CDR1 is MNHNY, CDR2 SVGAGI, per germline (reference sequence). The DNA for the CDR3 is TGTGCCAGCAGTTACTCGAGTCGGCAGCAAGAGACCCAGTACTTC. Its protein product is CASSYSSRQQETQYF.

Turning to this clone: Other DNA variants within this sample encode the same CDR3. J is TRBJ1-5 and V is TRBV5-1, with D possibly TRBD1 on 5 matching bases. The germline V gene encodes CDR1 SGHRS and CDR2 YFSETQ. Trimming took off 0 bases at V and 2 bases at J, with 9 bases between the two ends. This CDR3 spans 15 amino acids. This CDR3 is CASSLEGTGNQPQHF. For the CDR3, the DNA is TGCGCCAGCAGCTTGGAGGGGACGGGCAATCAGCCCCAGCATTTT.

About this clone itself: The sample holds other DNA sequences that translate to the same CDR3. This chain uses TRBV6-5 with TRBJ2-5; D ambiguous. There are 14 residues in the CDR3. V lost 0 bases to trimming and J lost 2 bases, with 7 bases between them. Looked up from germline, CDR1 is MNHEY and CDR2 is SVGAGI. CDR3 sequence: CASSYSSLQETQYF. For the CDR3, the DNA is TGTGCCAGCAGTTACTCGAGTCTGCAAGAGACCCAGTACTTC.

The J gene is TRBJ2-5, the V gene TRBV6-6; the D is unclear. Germline loops: CDR1 MNHNY, CDR2 SVGAGI (reference sequence). Between the trimmed V and J ends, which lost 5 bases and 7 bases, there was a span of 11 bases. The CDR3 totals 12 residues. CDR3 DNA sequence: TGTGCCAGCAGTACCCCCCCAGGGACCCAGTACTTC. This gives the protein CASSTPPGTQYF.

The chain links TRBV5-1 to TRBJ2-4, with D hard to call. Germline-derived CDR1 and CDR2 are SGHRS and YFSETQ. V was clipped by 0 bases and J by 0 bases, with 10 bases between them. The CDR3 is made up of 16 amino acids. CDR3 loop: CASSLGGSLAKNIQYF. The DNA of the CDR3 is TGCGCCAGCAGCTTGGGAGGATCACTAGCCAAAAACATTCAGTACTTC.

On this clone: The identical CDR3 is also encoded by other nucleotide sequences in the sample. The chain recombines TRBV27 with TRBJ1-6; D is uncertain. The CDR3 spans 16 residues. CDR1 and CDR2 (germline): MNHEY, SMNVEV (reference sequence). V lost 0 bases to trimming and J lost 0 bases, with 6 bases between them. CDR3 in amino acids: CASSLSGNSYNSPLHF. For the CDR3, the DNA is TGTGCCAGCAGTTTATCAGGGAACTCCTATAATTCACCCCTCCACTTT.